The 29 T cell receptor beta chains below were found in one sample sequenced in a study of T cell responses to AZD1222 COVID-19 vaccine. Profiled with immunoSEQ multiplex PCR; TCRdb holds only in-frame clones, not every one. The sample has about 130,000 clones; around 90% are singletons. The sequenced sample was peripheral blood, obtained on day 0 of AZD1222 vaccination. These TCRs come from an adult in good health.

This rearrangement joins TRBV29-1 to TRBJ2-3; the D is unclear. Trimming left V 4 bases short and J 4 bases short, with 3 bases between. There are 10 residues in the CDR3. The germline V gene encodes CDR1 SQVTM and CDR2 ANQGSEA. CDR3 bases: TGCAGCGTTGTTTCAGATACGCAGTATTTT. As protein: CSVVSDTQYF.

Worth noting for this clone: A read error may explain this, as a much larger clone is one base away. Additional DNA sequences in this sample encode the identical CDR3. The CDR3 is CASAGQAAGYEQYF. Written as DNA, the CDR3 is TGTGCTAGTGCCGGCCAAGCCGCGGGTTACGAGCAGTACTTC. The chain combines TRBV12-5 with TRBJ2-7; the D gene is possibly TRBD2 (5 bases). CDR3 size: 14 residues. The V gene lost 7 bases and the J gene lost 4 bases, with 17 bases spanning the gap. The germline CDR1 and CDR2 sequences are LGHNT and FRNRAP.

This clone was observed a single time. The chain joins TRBV19 to TRBJ1-2, with a tentative D call TRBD1 (5 bases). Germline assignment: CDR1 LNHDA and CDR2 SQIVND (reference sequence). V was shortened by 7 bases and J by 8 bases, with 17 bases between the two germline ends. The CDR3 runs 13 residues. This CDR3 is CASTPFGTAGYTF. The DNA for the CDR3 is TGTGCCAGTACCCCATTCGGGACCGCCGGCTACACCTTC.

The chain has TRBV6-6 and TRBJ2-7; 12 bases line up with TRBD2. Germline CDR1 is MNHNY and CDR2 is SVGAGI (reference sequence). V gave up 6 bases and J gave up 2 bases; unmatched junction bases: 8. This CDR3 comprises 16 residues. CDR3 DNA sequence: TGTGCCAGCAGGATTTCGGGACTAGCGGGTGCCTACGAGCAGTACTTC. Amino acid sequence: CASRISGLAGAYEQYF.

The chain combines TRBV6-4 with TRBJ1-1, with 9 bases matching TRBD1. This CDR3 is 16 amino acids long. Looked up from germline, CDR1 is MRHNA and CDR2 is SNTAGT. The ends lost 8 bases at V and 7 bases at J; junction bases unmatched: 17. The CDR3 protein is CASRNRTGAGGGEAFF. The CDR3 DNA follows: TGTGCCAGCCGTAATAGGACAGGGGCCGGGGGTGGTGAAGCTTTCTTT.

The chain links TRBV11-1 to TRBJ2-7, with 7 nucleotides matching TRBD2. CDR1 SGHAT and CDR2 FQDESV come from the germline V gene (reference sequence). J was trimmed by 4 bases and V by 5 bases; bases with no gene match: 8. The CDR3 sequence is 14 residues long. The CDR3 is CASSPSGGQYEQYF. The CDR3 nucleotides are TGTGCCAGCAGCCCTTCGGGAGGTCAGTACGAGCAGTACTTC.

The chain uses TRBV5-4 and TRBJ1-4; 7 bases are shared with TRBD1. CDR3 length equals 16 residues. Germline V CDR1 and CDR2: SGHNT, YYREEE (reference sequence). With 3 bases clipped from V and 0 bases from J, the junction kept 5 bases outside the gene matches. The CDR3 DNA follows: TGTGCCAGCAGCTCAACAGGGGTTTCAACTAATGAAAAACTGTTTTTT. This encodes CASSSTGVSTNEKLFF.

A few counts support this clone. The chain combines TRBV6-1 with TRBJ2-3; unclear D gene. Per germline, CDR1 MNHNS and CDR2 SASEGT. V lost 2 bases, J lost 5 bases, and 8 bases lay in between. The length of the CDR3 is 13 residues. This CDR3 is CASSELVRDTQYF. The CDR3 DNA reads TGTGCCAGCAGTGAACTAGTGAGAGATACGCAGTATTTT.

The chain uses TRBV28 and TRBJ1-1, with D perhaps matching TRBD1 (5 bases). From germline, CDR1 is MDHEN and CDR2 SYDVKM. This CDR3 has 14 amino acids. V dropped 8 bases and J dropped 3 bases, with 16 bases sitting between them. The CDR3 bases are TGTGCCAGCGGCGTGGGAGGGGCGGACACTGAAGCTTTCTTT. Translation gives CASGVGGADTEAFF.

This clone was seen a single time. This rearrangement joins TRBV12-3 or TRBV12-4 to TRBJ1-4; maybe TRBD1 (5 bases). Trimming stripped 6 bases from V and 7 bases from J, with 9 bases between. CDR3 length: 12 amino acids. The DNA of the CDR3 is TGTGCCAGCAGATTGGGACCTGAAAAACTGTTTTTT. This codes for CASRLGPEKLFF.

This chain connects TRBV7-8 to TRBJ1-6; unclear D gene. The CDR3 extends over 14 amino acids. The germline CDR1 and CDR2 sequences are SGHVS and FQNEAQ. V lost 2 bases and J lost 7, with 9 bases in between. The CDR3 sequence: CASSLLGSNSPLHF. The CDR3 coding sequence is TGTGCCAGCAGCTTATTAGGTAGCAATTCACCCCTCCACTTT.

The chain is built from TRBV5-6 and TRBJ2-1; TRBD2 matches at 7 bases. The germline gives CDR1 SGHDT, CDR2 YYEEEE. The CDR3 has 16 residues. Unmatched junction bases numbered 11, after V lost 4 bases and J lost 4 bases. The CDR3 sequence is CASSPAGAGVYNEQFF. The CDR3 nucleotides read TGTGCCAGCAGCCCCGCGGGCGCGGGGGTATACAATGAGCAGTTCTTC.

The sample holds one count of this clone. The CDR3 nucleotides read TGTGCCAGCAGCTTCAGCCAGAGGTATGGCTACACCTTC. It encodes CASSFSQRYGYTF. The chain combines TRBV11-2 with TRBJ1-2, with unresolved D. CDR1 and CDR2 from the germline V gene are SGHAT and FQNNGV. Trimming removed 3 bases from V and 5 bases from J, with 10 bases in between. The CDR3 loop spans 13 amino acids.

V usage is TRBV6-1 and J usage is TRBJ1-1, with D unresolved. The CDR3 length is 12 residues. Germline CDR1 MNHNS, CDR2 SASEGT. The ends were cut back, 2 bases at V and 3 bases at J, with 4 bases in the middle. CDR3 amino acids: CASSELHTEAFF. The CDR3 DNA reads TGTGCCAGCAGTGAACTTCACACTGAAGCTTTCTTT.

This sequence joins TRBV18 and TRBJ2-5, with 7 nucleotides matching TRBD1. This CDR3 is 14 amino acids long. J was trimmed by 4 bases and V by 2 bases; bases with no gene match: 4. Germline V gene sequence: CDR1 KGHSH, CDR2 LQKENI. The CDR3 DNA sequence: TGTGCCAGCTCACCAACAGGGGTAATAGAGACCCAGTACTTC. As protein: CASSPTGVIETQYF.

The chain links TRBV15 to TRBJ2-5, with D perhaps TRBD2 (5 bases). The germline V and J ends were trimmed by 4 bases and 3 bases, with 15 bases remaining between them. CDR3 length: 15 residues. Germline loops: CDR1 LNHNV, CDR2 YYDKDF (reference sequence). In DNA, the CDR3 is TGTGCCACCAGCACCTTCCCCACGGGAAAAGAGACCCAGTACTTC. This codes for CATSTFPTGKETQYF.

This clone was found once. The rearrangement links TRBV10-2 to TRBJ2-7, with D unresolved. CDR1 is WSHSY, CDR2 SAAADI, per germline. Trimming took off 8 bases at V and 2 bases at J, with 13 bases between the two ends. This CDR3 spans 13 amino acids. This CDR3 reads CASEVHGTYEQYF. The DNA for the CDR3 is TGCGCCAGCGAAGTACATGGAACCTACGAGCAGTACTTC.

The chain has TRBV6-2 or TRBV6-3 and TRBJ1-1; the D gene is possibly TRBD1 (5 bases). CDR3 length equals 13 residues. Germline CDR1 and CDR2: MNHEY and SVGEGT. Trimming took off 2 bases at V and 2 bases at J, with 6 bases between the two ends. The CDR3 is CASSYRGNTEAFF. The CDR3 nucleotides read TGTGCCAGCAGTTACAGGGGAAACACTGAAGCTTTCTTT.

The chain employs TRBV5-1 and TRBJ2-7; a possible D gene is TRBD2 (6 bases). CDR1 and CDR2 from the germline V gene are SGHRS and YFSETQ. The CDR3 covers 13 residues. V lost 3 bases to trimming and J lost 5 bases, with 12 bases between them. The chain's CDR3 is CASSWRGINEQYF. As DNA, the CDR3 is TGCGCCAGCAGCTGGCGCGGGATCAACGAGCAGTACTTC.

The V and J genes are TRBV5-1 and TRBJ1-2; 11 bases fit TRBD1. The CDR3 is 13 amino acids. The V and J ends lost 7 bases and 8 bases, in that order; junction bases with no gene match: 7. The germline V gene encodes CDR1 SGHRS and CDR2 YFSETQ. CDR3 sequence (DNA): TGCGCCAGCCGCGGACAGGGGGCGGGAGGCTACACCTTC. It encodes CASRGQGAGGYTF.

The genes are TRBV3-1 (or the pseudogene TRBV3-2) and TRBJ1-4; TRBD1 matches 10 bases. The CDR3 is 15 amino acids. Germline V gene lookup returns CDR1 LGHDT and CDR2 YNNKEL (reference sequence). V trimming: 3 bases; J trimming: 14 bases; junction bases outside the gene matches: 12. CDR3: CASSQGQGIMKRLFF. CDR3 bases: TGTGCCAGCAGCCAGGGACAGGGGATAATGAAAAGGCTGTTTTTT.

The chain recombines TRBV7-9 with TRBJ1-3; D unclear. V shed 0 bases and J shed 2 bases, with 11 bases lying between them. This CDR3 region has 16 residues. CDR1 and CDR2 from the germline V gene are SEHNR and FQNEAQ (reference sequence). CDR3 in DNA: TGTGCCAGCAGCTTAGCCCGGGCAGGTACTGGAAACACCATATATTTT. It codes for CASSLARAGTGNTIYF.

The chain has TRBV7-2 and TRBJ2-7; D is unresolved. Germline assignment: CDR1 SGHTA and CDR2 FQGNSA. Trimming stripped 3 bases from V and 5 bases from J, with 14 bases between. The CDR3 extends over 14 amino acids. CDR3 sequence (DNA): TGTGCCAGCAGCTTGAAGTCCTTCCTGGACGAGCAGTACTTC. Encoded protein: CASSLKSFLDEQYF.

The chain couples TRBV27 to TRBJ2-2; D not resolved. Germline V gene data show CDR1 as MNHEY and CDR2 as SMNVEV (reference sequence). V was pared by 7 bases and J by 5 bases, with 5 bases between. The CDR3 loop spans 11 amino acids. The CDR3 protein is CASTKTGELFF. CDR3 bases: TGTGCCAGCACCAAGACCGGGGAGCTGTTTTTT.

The chain joins TRBV14 to TRBJ1-6, with TRBD1 identical over 9 bases. V lost 3 bases to trimming and J lost 4 bases; unmatched junction nucleotides: 4. The germline V gene has CDR1 SGHDN and CDR2 FVKESK. The CDR3 has 16 amino acids. This CDR3 reads CASSQTGQGYNSPLHF. The CDR3 DNA follows: TGTGCCAGCAGCCAGACAGGACAGGGGTATAATTCACCCCTCCACTTT.

The V gene is TRBV27, the J gene TRBJ2-7, with unresolved D. Trimming removed 3 bases from V and 3 bases from J, with 9 bases in between. Germline loops: CDR1 MNHEY, CDR2 SMNVEV (reference sequence). The CDR3 is made up of 13 amino acids. The CDR3 spells CASSLAQNYEQYF. DNA of the CDR3: TGTGCCAGCAGTTTGGCACAGAACTACGAGCAGTACTTC.

This chain uses TRBV5-1 with TRBJ2-4, with 11 positions matching TRBD1. The V segment lost 4 bases and the J segment 6 bases; nucleotides outside the gene matches: 3. Germline V gene sequence: CDR1 SGHRS, CDR2 YFSETQ. The CDR3 totals 14 residues. DNA of the CDR3: TGCGCCAGCAGCATGGACAGGGGGCGAAACATTCAGTACTTC. As protein: CASSMDRGRNIQYF.

The V gene is TRBV19, the J gene TRBJ2-2; no firm D call. The CDR3 length is 15 residues. Trimming removed 1 base from V and 7 bases from J, with 13 bases in between. Germline CDR1 is LNHDA and CDR2 is SQIVND (reference sequence). CDR3 sequence reads: CASSIGGKSFGELFF. The CDR3 DNA reads TGTGCCAGTAGTATAGGGGGTAAAAGTTTCGGGGAGCTGTTTTTT.

V and J are TRBV7-2 and TRBJ1-3; TRBD1 agrees at 9 bases. Germline lookup yields CDR1 SGHTA and CDR2 FQGNSA. The CDR3 runs 14 residues. V was pared by 1 base and J by 8 bases, with 3 bases of the junction left unmatched. The CDR3 sequence: CASSLGTGVYTIYF. In DNA, the CDR3 is TGTGCCAGCAGCTTAGGGACAGGGGTTTACACCATATATTTT.